A selection of T cell receptor beta chains follows, all from one sample in a study of blood T cell repertoires in COVID-19. Some clones are missing from TCRdb's copy, which holds only in-frame ones; the method was immunoSEQ multiplex PCR. This repertoire shows about 120,000 clones, around 77% found once; its top ten account for approximately 16%. The specimen was peripheral blood. These receptors were collected from a man between 60 and 75 years old with active or convalescent COVID-19. The CDR3 runs from the conserved cysteine through the conserved F or W. Only some rows state a clone size, as once, few, many or a class for expanded clones.

clone_size	v_call	j_call	cdr3_aa
.	TRBV3-1/TRBV3-2	TRBJ2-3	CASSLLAGGLSTDTQYF
.	TRBV3-1/TRBV3-2	TRBJ1-2	CASSQVQRFYGYTF
.	TRBV19	TRBJ2-1	CASSTPFVREEWQNEQFF
many	TRBV19	TRBJ2-5	CASSIGREASQETQYF
few	TRBV5-4	TRBJ1-2	CASSFVESYGYTF
.	TRBV2	TRBJ1-2	CASSGGYGYTF
.	TRBV28	TRBJ2-3	CASSPPRDSSDTQYF
few	TRBV6-2/TRBV6-3	TRBJ1-5	CASSYTGGNQPQHF
few	TRBV18	TRBJ1-1	CASSPDRKQEAFF
.	TRBV19	TRBJ2-7	CASKPDPLAGDEQYF
few	TRBV6-5	TRBJ2-7	CASSYGLGEQYF
.	TRBV29-1	TRBJ1-1	CSVTGVEAFF
.	TRBV6-5	TRBJ2-5	CASSRGQETQYF
.	TRBV7-9	TRBJ1-2	CATPPGERANYGYTF
.	TRBV5-1	TRBJ2-7	CASKDTGTGQAEQYF
.	TRBV10-3	TRBJ2-1	CAISESPGAVFF
many	TRBV5-1	TRBJ2-7	CASSSLSEGGKDEQYF
.	TRBV29-1	TRBJ2-7	CSVPPFGRQYF